This entry lists 21 T cell receptor beta chains sequenced from one sample in a study of T cell clonality in common variable immunodeficiency. TCRdb keeps only in-frame clones here, not all; method: immunoSEQ multiplex PCR. The sample has 50,000 to 60,000 clones, none seen only once. The sample comprised peripheral blood mononuclear cells. The receptor set was obtained from a person between 18 and 70 years old in good health.

A note on this clone: The DNA ends 3 residues before the CDR3 does, and the rest of the CDR3 is filled in from the germline J gene. The gene calls are TRBV5-6 and TRBJ2-1; TRBD2 might be the D (5 bases). The germline V and J ends were trimmed by 2 bases and 8 bases, with 14 bases remaining between them. From germline, CDR1 is SGHDT and CDR2 YYEEEE. The CDR3 sequence is 14 residues long. CDR3 bases read: TGTGCCAGCAGCTTTAGAGAGGGTCTGGATGAG. This translates into CASSFREGLDE. The CDR3 in its entirety is CASSFREGLDEQFF. Supplemented by reference TRBV5-6 and TRBJ2-1, the full variable domain reads DAGVTQSPTHLIKTRGQQVTLRCSPKSGHDTVSWYQQALGQGPQFIFQYYEEEERQRGNFPDRFSGHQFPNYSSELNVNALLLGDSALYLCASSFREGLDEQFFGPGTRLTVL.

This clone was counted many times. The CDR3 goes on 3 residues after the read ends, and that part is filled in from the germline J gene. The V gene is TRBV30, the J gene TRBJ2-1, with 9 bases that match TRBD2. Losses at the gene ends were 5 bases for V and 3 bases for J; bases not matched to a gene: 5. Germline CDR1 is GTSNPN and CDR2 is SVGIG (reference sequence). The CDR3 extends over 14 amino acids. CDR3 bases read: TGTGCCTGGGACCCTAGCGGGGTCTACAATGAG. Translation: CAWDPSGVYNE. The entire CDR3 reads CAWDPSGVYNEQFF.

This clone occurred many times. Read sequence stops 3 residues before the CDR3 end, and the germline J gene provides the missing end. The rearrangement uses TRBV18 and TRBJ2-1; D may correspond to TRBD1 or TRBD2 (5 bases each). This CDR3 spans 16 amino acids. CDR1 and CDR2 from the germline V gene are KGHSH and LQKENI. V was clipped by 6 bases and J by 4 bases, with 19 bases between them. The DNA read from the CDR3 is TGTGCCAGCTCGGAGCGCACAGGAGGCAAATACAATGAG. Protein sequence: CASSERTGGKYNE. The whole CDR3 is CASSERTGGKYNEQFF. Filled out from reference TRBV18 and TRBJ2-1, the complete variable domain reads NAGVMQNPRHLVRRRGQEARLRCSPMKGHSHVYWYRQLPEEGLKFMVYLQKENIIDESGMPKERFSAEFPKEGPSILRIQQVVRGDSAAYFCASSERTGGKYNEQFFGPGTRLTVL.

Many counts were recorded for this clone. The missing CDR3 end, 3 residues past where the read stops, is filled in from the germline J gene. The rearrangement joins TRBV5-5 to TRBJ1-2; D possibly corresponds to TRBD1 (5 bases). This CDR3 contains 11 residues. CDR1 and CDR2 from the germline V gene are SGHKS and YYEKEE (reference sequence). The sequenced part of the CDR3 DNA is TGTGCCAGCAGCCCCAGGGTCGGC. This gives the protein CASSPRVG. The full CDR3 protein reads CASSPRVGYTF.

This clone was detected ten times or more. The read finishes 3 residues shy of the CDR3 end, and the germline J gene is used to complete it. The chain couples TRBV19 to TRBJ1-5; 7 bases are shared with TRBD1. Germline V lookup: CDR1 LNHDA, CDR2 SQIVND (reference sequence). The CDR3 covers 15 residues. V shed 3 bases, J shed 5 bases, and the junction held 7 bases outside the gene matches. CDR3 DNA (partial): TGTGCCAGTAGTATCGCGACAGGGATCGATCAGCCC. Its protein is CASSIATGIDQP. The entire CDR3 reads CASSIATGIDQPQHF.

This clone was detected many times. The read gets to within 3 residues of the CDR3 end, and the germline J gene fills in the rest. This chain uses TRBV19 with TRBJ1-2; D is unclear. The length of the CDR3 is 15 residues. Germline CDR1 LNHDA, CDR2 SQIVND (reference sequence). Trimming removed 2 bases at V and 0 bases at J, with 10 bases between. The CDR3 spells CASSIMKTANYGYTF. The CDR3 bases that were read are TGTGCCAGTAGTATAATGAAAACAGCTAACTATGGC.

This clone was seen ten or more times. The CDR3 goes on 3 residues after the read ends, and that part is filled in from the germline J gene. The chain has TRBV20-1 and TRBJ2-2; D may be TRBD1 or TRBD2 (6 bases each). V dropped 5 bases and J dropped 5 bases, with 9 bases sitting between them. Germline CDR1 is DFQATT and CDR2 is SNEGSKA (reference sequence). This CDR3 spans 12 amino acids. CDR3 amino acids: CSAAGQTGELFF. The CDR3 DNA, read in part, is TGCAGTGCTGCGGGACAAACCGGGGAG.

This clone has at least ten counts. The CDR3 is cut off 3 residues early in the read; its end comes from the germline J gene. This chain links TRBV18 with TRBJ1-4; maybe TRBD1 (5 bases). V was pared by 3 bases and J by 7 bases, with 15 bases between. The V gene's germline CDR1 is KGHSH and CDR2 LQKENI. The CDR3 covers 15 residues. The CDR3 bases that were read are TGTGCCAGCTCACCGGGACTCCGGTCCGGTGAAAAA. Translating it yields CASSPGLRSGEK. The whole CDR3 protein is CASSPGLRSGEKLFF. Based on the CDR3 plus reference TRBV18 and TRBJ1-4, the full variable domain is NAGVMQNPRHLVRRRGQEARLRCSPMKGHSHVYWYRQLPEEGLKFMVYLQKENIIDESGMPKERFSAEFPKEGPSILRIQQVVRGDSAAYFCASSPGLRSGEKLFFGSGTQLSVL.

Comments on this clone: Read coverage stops 3 residues before the CDR3 terminus; the germline J gene supplies the remainder. The V and J genes are TRBV30 and TRBJ1-2; unclear D gene. The V gene's germline CDR1 is GTSNPN and CDR2 SVGIG (reference sequence). The CDR3 runs to 13 residues. The V end was cut by 3 bases, the J end by 4 bases, with 12 bases between. Partial CDR3 DNA: TGTGCCTGGAGCCCCGGTAGCGGCTATGGC. Translating it yields CAWSPGSGYG. The full CDR3 is CAWSPGSGYGYTF. The whole variable domain, remainder taken from reference TRBV30 and TRBJ1-2, is SQTIHQWPATLVQPVGSPLSLECTVEGTSNPNLYWYRQAAGRGLQLLFYSVGIGQISSEVPQNLSASRPQDRQFILSSKKLLLSDSGFYLCAWSPGSGYGYTFGSGTRLTVV.

Concerning this clone: The sequenced fragment ends 3 residues before the CDR3 boundary, so the rest is inferred from the germline J gene. This chain connects TRBV6-1 to TRBJ2-1; 7 bases map to TRBD1. J gave up 8 bases and V 3 bases, and 4 bases lay outside the gene matches. There are 13 residues in the CDR3. Germline V gene lookup returns CDR1 MNHNS and CDR2 SASEGT. CDR3 DNA, as far as it was read: TGTGCCAGCAGTGACGGACAGGTCCATGAG. This encodes CASSDGQVHE. The full CDR3 reads CASSDGQVHEQFF.

In its sample, this clone was seen many times. The read is 3 residues too short to cover the CDR3 end, so that end is filled in from the germline J gene. The chain couples TRBV20-1 to TRBJ1-6, with D possibly TRBD1 on 5 matching bases. Looked up from germline, CDR1 is DFQATT and CDR2 is SNEGSKA (reference sequence). This CDR3 has 17 residues. V was pared by 3 bases and J by 7 bases, with 22 bases between. CDR3 sequence: CSASRGTTTMKNSPLHF. The sequenced CDR3 bases are TGCAGTGCTAGTAGGGGAACCACAACTATGAAGAATTCACCC.

Points on this clone: The CDR3 end lies 3 residues beyond the end of the read and is filled in from the germline J gene. This chain links TRBV7-6 with TRBJ2-3, with 10 bases aligning to TRBD2. The CDR3 is 17 amino acids. V lost 2 bases and J lost 1; bases outside the gene matches: 6. The germline gives CDR1 SGHVS, CDR2 FNYEAQ. The CDR3 sequence is CASSLLAGAIGTDTQYF. The part of the CDR3 DNA that was read is TGTGCCAGCAGCTTACTAGCGGGGGCAATTGGCACAGATACG.

This clone was counted at least ten times. The CDR3 end falls 3 residues outside the read, so it is completed with the germline J gene. The chain is built from TRBV5-1 and TRBJ2-3; 7 nucleotides align to TRBD2. CDR3 size: 14 residues. Germline V gene sequence: CDR1 SGHRS, CDR2 YFSETQ. Unmatched junction bases numbered 6, after V lost 6 bases and J lost 2 bases. The CDR3 loop is CASTAGSNTDTQYF. Incomplete CDR3 DNA: TGCGCCAGCACAGCGGGATCGAACACAGATACG.

This clone was seen repeatedly, ten times or more. The CDR3 end is not reached by the read, which stops 3 residues before it; the germline J gene fills it in. The chain employs TRBV5-1 and TRBJ2-2; 9 positions match TRBD2. This CDR3 contains 17 residues. After removal of 7 bases from V and 6 bases from J, the junction contained 16 bases not matched to a gene. From germline, CDR1 is SGHRS and CDR2 YFSETQ. The covered CDR3 bases are TGCGCCAGCCAACCCGGCAGGCGGGGGGGCTCGGCCGGGGAG. It specifies CASQPGRRGGSAGE. The CDR3, in full, reads CASQPGRRGGSAGELFF.

This clone was seen repeatedly, ten times or more. The missing CDR3 end, 3 residues past where the read stops, is filled in from the germline J gene. V usage is TRBV7-3 and J usage is TRBJ2-7; TRBD2 is a possible D gene (6 bases). There are 15 residues in the CDR3. Germline CDR1 SGHTA, CDR2 FQGTGA. The germline V and J ends were trimmed by 2 bases and 1 base, with 12 bases remaining between them. CDR3 bases read: TGTGCCAGCAGCTTATTCGGAGGGTCATCCTACGAG. Translation: CASSLFGGSSYE. In full, the CDR3 reads CASSLFGGSSYEQYF. The full variable domain, in which reference TRBV7-3 and TRBJ2-7 provide the parts outside the CDR3, is GAGVSQTPSNKVTEKGKYVELRCDPISGHTALYWYRQSLGQGPEFLIYFQGTGAADDSGLPNDRFFAVRPEGSVSTLKIQRTERGDSAVYLCASSLFGGSSYEQYFGPGTRLTVT.

This clone was seen at least ten times. Coverage ceases 3 residues before the CDR3 finishes, and the germline J gene fills in the end. The chain is built from TRBV20-1 and TRBJ2-7, with 8 bases that match TRBD2. Germline-derived CDR1 and CDR2 are DFQATT and SNEGSKA (reference sequence). Unmatched junction bases numbered 12, after V lost 5 bases and J lost 3 bases. The CDR3 sequence is 15 residues long. CDR3 protein: CSASPVAGGNYEQYF. CDR3 DNA (partial): TGCAGTGCTTCCCCGGTTGCGGGGGGAAACTACGAG.

The table lists this clone with a few counts. Read data end 3 residues before the CDR3 end; the end is taken from the germline J gene. V usage is TRBV2 and J usage is TRBJ1-1; TRBD1 matches 9 bases. V shed 7 bases, J shed 4 bases, and the junction held 13 bases outside the gene matches. Looked up from germline, CDR1 is SNHLY and CDR2 is FYNNEI. The CDR3 has 16 amino acids. The covered CDR3 bases are TGTGCCAGCACCCGGGACACCGGGACAGGGAGCACTGAA. Its translation is CASTRDTGTGSTE. The whole CDR3 region reads CASTRDTGTGSTEAFF.

At least ten counts were recorded for this clone. The sequenced fragment ends 3 residues before the CDR3 boundary, so the rest is inferred from the germline J gene. The chain employs TRBV30 and TRBJ2-1, with 8 positions matching TRBD2. V gave up 5 bases and J gave up 0 bases; unmatched junction bases: 6. This CDR3 has 15 amino acids. The germline gives CDR1 GTSNPN, CDR2 SVGIG (reference sequence). Here the CDR3 reads CAWAGGIGSYNEQFF. The CDR3 bases that were read are TGTGCCTGGGCGGGGGGAATCGGCTCCTACAATGAG. Full variable domain (missing parts from reference TRBV30 and TRBJ2-1): SQTIHQWPATLVQPVGSPLSLECTVEGTSNPNLYWYRQAAGRGLQLLFYSVGIGQISSEVPQNLSASRPQDRQFILSSKKLLLSDSGFYLCAWAGGIGSYNEQFFGPGTRLTVL.

This clone has ten or more counts. The observed sequence ends 3 residues before the CDR3 terminus, with the missing tail filled in from the germline J gene. The V and J genes are TRBV30 and TRBJ1-6, with D possibly being TRBD1 (5 bases). Germline CDR1 and CDR2: GTSNPN and SVGIG (reference sequence). CDR3 length equals 15 residues. V was pared by 0 bases and J by 7 bases, with 13 bases between. The CDR3 DNA, read in part, is TGTGCCTGGAGTGTACGAGGGGTACGGAATTCACCC. Protein sequence: CAWSVRGVRNSP. The full CDR3 protein reads CAWSVRGVRNSPLHF. The variable domain in full, completed from reference TRBV30 and TRBJ1-6, reads SQTIHQWPATLVQPVGSPLSLECTVEGTSNPNLYWYRQAAGRGLQLLFYSVGIGQISSEVPQNLSASRPQDRQFILSSKKLLLSDSGFYLCAWSVRGVRNSPLHFGNGTRLTVT.

This clone was observed at least ten times. CDR3 sequence: CASSALSLGGSSTDTQYF. The CDR3 bases that were read are TGTGCCAGCTCAGCCCTGTCGTTGGGCGGGAGTAGCACAGATACG. The chain carries TRBV18 and TRBJ2-3; 7 positions agree with TRBD2. The read falls 3 residues short of the CDR3 end, and the missing part is taken from the germline J gene. After removal of 5 bases from V and 0 bases from J, the junction contained 14 bases not matched to a gene. The length of the CDR3 is 18 residues. Germline V lookup: CDR1 KGHSH, CDR2 LQKENI.

This clone was recorded at least ten times. The read is 3 residues too short to cover the CDR3 end, so that end is filled in from the germline J gene. V and J are TRBV5-1 and TRBJ2-2; weak D call: TRBD2 (5 bases). This CDR3 is built from 13 residues. Germline V gene data show CDR1 as SGHRS and CDR2 as YFSETQ. V lost 2 bases, J lost 4 bases, and 6 bases lay in between. CDR3 DNA (partial): TGCGCCAGCAGCTTAGCGGCCACCGGGGAG. This sequence encodes CASSLAATGE. The CDR3 in its entirety is CASSLAATGELFF.